This section outlines one T cell receptor beta chain sequence together with its context. Its antigen is undetermined. Assay: immunoSEQ multiplex PCR; the TCRdb copy retains only in-frame clones and omits some. The sample includes more than 95,000 clones, roughly 80% of them seen just once. The sample originates from a study of T cell clones after liver transplantation. Background on the study: Until 12-24 months post-transplant, subjects got standard immunosuppression and no induction. Study-wide points: Donor-reactive sequences fell more than third party-reactive ones, suggesting partial deletion. In two subjects, few donor cells limited the measurable donor-reactive repertoire. Conclusions were preliminary, with small, heterogeneous patient groups.

This CDR3 spans 15 amino acids. CDR1 MNHEY and CDR2 SMNVEV come from the germline V gene (reference sequence). Trimming removed 5 bases from V and 4 bases from J; junction bases left unmatched: 10. The receptor's source is a human donor who received a liver transplant. The chain carries TRBV27 and TRBJ1-2; 7 positions agree with TRBD1. This specimen was CD4+ T cells from blood, taken before liver transplant. CDR3: CASSPRDRLSYGYTF. As DNA, the CDR3 is TGTGCCAGCAGTCCCAGGGACAGACTAAGCTATGGCTACACCTTC.